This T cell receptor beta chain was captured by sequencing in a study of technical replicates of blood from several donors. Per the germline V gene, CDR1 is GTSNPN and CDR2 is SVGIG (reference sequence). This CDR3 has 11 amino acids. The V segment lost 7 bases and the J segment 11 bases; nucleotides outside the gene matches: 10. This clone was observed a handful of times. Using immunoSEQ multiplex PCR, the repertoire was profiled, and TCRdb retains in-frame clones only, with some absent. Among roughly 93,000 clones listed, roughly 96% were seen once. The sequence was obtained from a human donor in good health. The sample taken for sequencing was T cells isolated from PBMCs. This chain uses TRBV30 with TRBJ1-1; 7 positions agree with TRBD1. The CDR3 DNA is TGTGCCTATGGGACAGTTCGGGGGGCTTTCTTT. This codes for CAYGTVRGAFF.